Each of the 20 T cell receptor beta chains below was sequenced from the same sample in a study of shared clonotypes between healthy human individuals. Sequenced by immunoSEQ multiplex PCR; TCRdb stores in-frame clones only, minus some. The sample contains 2 million to 2.5 million clones, 85% to 95% of which appear only once. Sample: naive CD4+ T cells from PBMCs. Subset meaning: CD45RA+ positively selected. The receptors shown here come from a man younger than 35 in good health. Some clones in this sample may be carry-over from other donors' samples.

As to this clone: One end of the junction varies from germline; a read error may be responsible. J is TRBJ1-1 and V is TRBV6-1; D possibly corresponds to TRBD1 (5 bases). Germline loops: CDR1 MNHNS, CDR2 SASEGT. The CDR3 sequence is 16 residues long. The CDR3 region is CASREGPVGRADEAFF. CDR3 DNA sequence: TGTGCCAGCAGGGAAGGACCCGTGGGCAGGGCAGATGAAGCTTTCTTT.

This chain links TRBV6-6 with TRBJ1-2, with TRBD1 as a possible D gene (5 bases). V was pared by 4 bases and J by 5 bases, with 20 bases between. CDR3 length: 16 amino acids. Germline values: CDR1 MNHNY, CDR2 SVGAGI (reference sequence). CDR3 residues: CASSFLNRQSVYGYTF. The CDR3 coding sequence is TGTGCCAGCAGTTTCTTAAACCGACAGAGCGTTTATGGCTACACCTTC.

This clone was observed once. The V gene is TRBV4-1, the J gene TRBJ2-5, with 10 bases that match TRBD2. The CDR3 length is 17 residues. From germline, CDR1 is MGHRA and CDR2 YSYEKL. With V trimmed by 0 bases and J by 1 base, 5 bases remained unmatched. This CDR3 is CASSQDYLAGAQETQYF. CDR3 in DNA: TGCGCCAGCAGCCAAGATTACCTAGCGGGGGCCCAAGAGACCCAGTACTTC.

The genes are TRBV28 and TRBJ2-2; D possibly corresponds to TRBD1 (5 bases). The CDR3 sequence is 15 residues long. V was clipped by 6 bases and J by 2 bases, with 13 bases between them. Germline CDR1 MDHEN, CDR2 SYDVKM. The CDR3 nucleotides are TGTGCCAGCAGGGCCCCAGGGTTCAACACCGGGGAGCTGTTTTTT. As protein: CASRAPGFNTGELFF.

To note about this clone: Other DNA sequences from this sample encode an identical CDR3 as well. The chain uses TRBV2 and TRBJ2-7, with unresolved D. Trimming removed 6 bases at V and 0 bases at J, with 0 bases between. The CDR3 totals 10 residues. The germline gives CDR1 SNHLY, CDR2 FYNNEI. DNA of the CDR3: TGTGCCAGCAGCTCCTACGAGCAGTACTTC. Translating gives CASSSYEQYF. Full variable domain (rest looked up from reference TRBV2 and TRBJ2-7): EPEVTQTPSHQVTQMGQEVILRCVPISNHLYFYWYRQILGQKVEFLVSFYNNEISEKSEIFDDQFSVERPDGSNFTLKIRSTKLEDSAMYFCASSSYEQYFGPGTRLTVT.

The rearrangement uses TRBV10-2 and TRBJ2-2; TRBD1 matches at 9 bases. This CDR3 contains 15 residues. J was trimmed by 1 base and V by 5 bases; bases with no gene match: 2. CDR1 is WSHSY, CDR2 SAAADI, per germline. The CDR3 DNA reads TGCGCCAGCAGTCGGGACAGGGTGAACACCGGGGAGCTGTTTTTT. Encoded protein: CASSRDRVNTGELFF.

This chain connects TRBV28 to TRBJ2-2; the match to TRBD2 covers 8 bases. The germline gives CDR1 MDHEN, CDR2 SYDVKM. This CDR3 comprises 16 residues. V was pared by 6 bases and J by 5 bases, with 11 bases of the junction left unmatched. The CDR3 loop is CASSPHGLAGTGELFF. For the CDR3, the DNA is TGTGCCAGCAGCCCCCACGGACTAGCTGGTACCGGGGAGCTGTTTTTT. The variable domain in full, completed from reference TRBV28 and TRBJ2-2, reads DVKVTQSSRYLVKRTGEKVFLECVQDMDHENMFWYRQDPGLGLRLIYFSYDVKMKEKGDIPEGYSVSREKKERFSLILESASTNQTSMYLCASSPHGLAGTGELFFGEGSRLTVL.

The V call is TRBV6-5, the J call TRBJ2-7; the match to TRBD2 covers 8 bases. Germline trimming cut 5 bases from V and 4 bases from J; bases unmatched to any gene: 7. Germline V gene sequence: CDR1 MNHEY, CDR2 SVGAGI. The CDR3 contains 14 residues. The CDR3 here is CASSAGTRRYEQYF. The CDR3 nucleotides are TGTGCCAGCAGTGCCGGGACTAGGAGGTACGAGCAGTACTTC.

The rearrangement uses TRBV4-2 and TRBJ2-2; 10 positions agree with TRBD2. The V and J ends lost 0 bases and 6 bases, in that order; junction bases with no gene match: 10. The CDR3 loop spans 18 amino acids. In germline, CDR1 is LGHNA, CDR2 YNFKEQ. CDR3 region: CASSQESIAGGMAGELFF. The CDR3 DNA is TGTGCCAGCAGCCAAGAGTCAATAGCGGGAGGCATGGCCGGGGAGCTGTTTTTT.

V gene TRBV10-3 combines with J gene TRBJ2-3, with 10 nucleotides matching TRBD2. The CDR3 extends over 17 amino acids. Trimming took 2 bases from V and 3 from J; bases not matched to a gene: 8. Per the germline V gene, CDR1 is ENHRY and CDR2 is SYGVKD. The CDR3 sequence: CAISELAGEGRTDTQYF. DNA for the CDR3: TGTGCCATCAGTGAGCTAGCGGGAGAAGGCAGGACAGATACGCAGTATTTT.

V and J are TRBV27 and TRBJ1-1; D gene unclear. The CDR3 loop spans 12 amino acids. V was clipped by 5 bases and J by 5 bases, with 9 bases between them. From germline, CDR1 is MNHEY and CDR2 SMNVEV (reference sequence). As DNA, the CDR3 is TGTGCCAGCAGTGCTCTGGGAACTGAAGCTTTCTTT. It yields the protein CASSALGTEAFF.

This clone was detected only once. The V and J genes are TRBV5-6 and TRBJ2-2; D could derive from TRBD1 or TRBD2 (5 bases each). Germline V CDR1 and CDR2: SGHDT, YYEEEE. Trimming left V 4 bases short and J 3 bases short, with 13 bases between. The length of the CDR3 is 15 residues. The DNA for the CDR3 is TGTGCCAGCAGCGAAACCGGGGCTTACACCGGGGAGCTGTTTTTT. Its protein product is CASSETGAYTGELFF. Together with reference TRBV5-6 and TRBJ2-2, the CDR3 gives the full variable domain: DAGVTQSPTHLIKTRGQQVTLRCSPKSGHDTVSWYQQALGQGPQFIFQYYEEEERQRGNFPDRFSGHQFPNYSSELNVNALLLGDSALYLCASSETGAYTGELFFGEGSRLTVL.

The V gene is TRBV4-2, the J gene TRBJ1-5, with D possibly TRBD1 on 5 matching bases. V was trimmed by 0 bases and J by 0 bases, leaving 9 bases between them. The length of the CDR3 is 16 residues. Germline values: CDR1 LGHNA, CDR2 YNFKEQ. The CDR3 bases are TGTGCCAGCAGCCAAGATCGACAGAATAGCAATCAGCCCCAGCATTTT. This sequence encodes CASSQDRQNSNQPQHF.

As for this clone: The sample holds other DNA sequences that translate to the same CDR3. The chain recombines TRBV7-9 with TRBJ2-7; no clear D gene. Per the germline V gene, CDR1 is SEHNR and CDR2 is FQNEAQ (reference sequence). Trimming shortened V by 5 bases and J by 1 base, and 6 bases separated the two germline ends. This CDR3 is built from 12 residues. CDR3 bases: TGTGCCAGCAGCCCCACTTCCTACGAGCAGTACTTC. This translates into CASSPTSYEQYF. Full variable domain (outside the CDR3, taken from reference TRBV7-9 and TRBJ2-7): DTGVSQNPRHKITKRGQNVTFRCDPISEHNRLYWYRQTLGQGPEFLTYFQNEAQLEKSRLLSDRFSAERPKGSFSTLEIQRTEQGDSAMYLCASSPTSYEQYFGPGTRLTVT.

The table lists this clone with a count of one. The junction differs from germline at one of its ends, possibly a read error. CDR3 region: CASRLAGAGELFF. CDR3 coding DNA: TGTGCCAGCAGGTTAGCGGGAGCCGGGGAGCTGTTTTTT. The chain carries TRBV7-2 and TRBJ2-2; 9 nucleotides align to TRBD2. The CDR3 is 13 residues long. Germline V CDR1 and CDR2: SGHTA, FQGNSA. The full variable domain, completed using reference TRBV7-2 and TRBJ2-2, is GAGVSQSPSNKVTEKGKDVELRCDPISGHTALYWYRQSLGQGLEFLIYFQGNSAPDKSGLPSDRFSAERTGGSVSTLTIQRTQQEDSAVYLCASRLAGAGELFFGEGSRLTVL.

The rearrangement uses TRBV6-1 and TRBJ2-1; 8 bases align to TRBD2. The trim removed 6 bases at V and 5 bases at J, leaving 9 bases unmatched. The CDR3 extends over 15 amino acids. Germline CDR1 MNHNS, CDR2 SASEGT. CDR3 amino acids: CASRSEGLGDNEQFF. The CDR3 nucleotides read TGTGCCAGCAGGTCCGAGGGACTAGGGGACAATGAGCAGTTCTTC.

A note on this clone: The same CDR3 can be traced to other DNA sequences in this sample. The gene calls are TRBV5-1 and TRBJ2-1; TRBD1 agrees at 8 bases. Germline V gene lookup returns CDR1 SGHRS and CDR2 YFSETQ. CDR3 length: 15 amino acids. Losses at the gene ends were 3 bases for V and 2 bases for J; bases not matched to a gene: 4. CDR3 nucleotides: TGCGCCAGCAGCTCACAGGGGGGCACCTACAATGAGCAGTTCTTC. Residues: CASSSQGGTYNEQFF.

The genes are TRBV28 and TRBJ2-1; 10 bases are shared with TRBD1. Germline V gene data show CDR1 as MDHEN and CDR2 as SYDVKM. CDR3 size: 18 residues. The V gene end was trimmed by 3 bases and the J gene end by 0 bases; junction bases not matched to a gene: 8. CDR3 nucleotide sequence: TGTGCCAGCAGTTTTTGGGGGACAGGGGTCAGCTCCTACAATGAGCAGTTCTTC. It specifies CASSFWGTGVSSYNEQFF.

The chain couples TRBV7-2 to TRBJ1-1, with D perhaps TRBD1 (6 bases). V was pared by 5 bases and J by 1 base, with 17 bases between. The CDR3 is 16 amino acids. Germline V gives CDR1 SGHTA, CDR2 FQGNSA. The CDR3 loop is CASSPGGGGKNTEAFF. The CDR3, as DNA: TGTGCCAGCAGCCCCGGAGGGGGAGGAAAGAACACTGAAGCTTTCTTT.

J is TRBJ2-1 and V is TRBV4-1; D is perhaps TRBD1 or TRBD2 (5 bases each). Trimming pared 4 bases from V and 6 bases from J, leaving 19 bases between. The CDR3 runs 16 residues. Germline V CDR1 and CDR2: MGHRA, YSYEKL. This CDR3 is CASSLARDLRPNEQFF. CDR3 sequence (DNA): TGCGCCAGCAGCCTGGCCAGGGACCTCCGTCCCAATGAGCAGTTCTTC.